The present TCR beta chain was sequenced within a study of blood T cell repertoires in COVID-19. At the level of the study: Samples taken during acute and convalescent COVID-19 were collected in the United States, Italy and Spain. PBMCs, B-cell-depleted T cells, or T cells provided the cDNA or gDNA that made up the material.

The CDR3 has 15 amino acids. Trimming took off 4 bases at V and 4 bases at J, with 14 bases between the two ends. CDR1 SGHDN and CDR2 FVKESK come from the germline V gene. Per the authors' pipeline: Amplified reference gene primers provided the basis for estimating nucleated cell counts. Generated by immunoSEQ multiplex PCR, the TCRdb table keeps only in-frame clones and is missing some. That table supplies the V and J calls and clone size; D and trimming were determined from the DNA. Seen here are tens of thousands of clones, roughly 82% observed once, and the top ten hold around 23%. The specimen sequenced was peripheral blood. The V call is TRBV14, the J call TRBJ1-5; D might be TRBD1 (6 bases). This clonotype originated in a woman older than 75 with acute or convalescent COVID-19. CDR3 bases: TGTGCCAGCAGCCCCTCCAGGGGTCTAAATCAGCCCCAGCATTTT. Translated: CASSPSRGLNQPQHF.